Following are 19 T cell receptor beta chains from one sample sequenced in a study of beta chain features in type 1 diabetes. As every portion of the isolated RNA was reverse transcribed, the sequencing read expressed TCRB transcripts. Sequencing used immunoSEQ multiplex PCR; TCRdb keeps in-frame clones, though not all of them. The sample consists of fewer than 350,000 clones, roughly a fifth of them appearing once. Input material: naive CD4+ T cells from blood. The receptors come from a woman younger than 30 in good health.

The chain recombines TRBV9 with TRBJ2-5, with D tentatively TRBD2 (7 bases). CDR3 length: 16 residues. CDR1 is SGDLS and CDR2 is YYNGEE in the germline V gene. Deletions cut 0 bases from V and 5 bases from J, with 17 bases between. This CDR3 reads CASSVGSRGAEETQYF. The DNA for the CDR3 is TGTGCCAGCAGCGTAGGATCCCGGGGGGCAGAGGAGACCCAGTACTTC.

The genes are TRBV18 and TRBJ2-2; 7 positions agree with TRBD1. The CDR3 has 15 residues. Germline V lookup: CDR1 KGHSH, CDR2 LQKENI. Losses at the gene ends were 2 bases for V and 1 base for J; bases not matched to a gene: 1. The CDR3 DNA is TGTGCCAGCTCACCAGGGGACAGGAACACCGGGGAGCTGTTTTTT. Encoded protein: CASSPGDRNTGELFF. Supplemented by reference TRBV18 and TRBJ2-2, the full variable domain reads NAGVMQNPRHLVRRRGQEARLRCSPMKGHSHVYWYRQLPEEGLKFMVYLQKENIIDESGMPKERFSAEFPKEGPSILRIQQVVRGDSAAYFCASSPGDRNTGELFFGEGSRLTVL.

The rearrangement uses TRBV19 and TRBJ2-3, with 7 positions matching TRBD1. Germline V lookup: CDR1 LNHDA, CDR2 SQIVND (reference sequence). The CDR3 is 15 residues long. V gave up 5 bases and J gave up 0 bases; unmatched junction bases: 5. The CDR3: CASSSPGQSTDTQYF. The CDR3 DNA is TGTGCCAGTAGTTCTCCGGGACAGAGCACAGATACGCAGTATTTT. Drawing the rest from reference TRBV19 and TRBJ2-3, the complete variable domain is DGGITQSPKYLFRKEGQNVTLSCEQNLNHDAMYWYRQDPGQGLRLIYYSQIVNDFQKGDIAEGYSVSREKKESFPLTVTSAQKNPTAFYLCASSSPGQSTDTQYFGPGTRLTVL.

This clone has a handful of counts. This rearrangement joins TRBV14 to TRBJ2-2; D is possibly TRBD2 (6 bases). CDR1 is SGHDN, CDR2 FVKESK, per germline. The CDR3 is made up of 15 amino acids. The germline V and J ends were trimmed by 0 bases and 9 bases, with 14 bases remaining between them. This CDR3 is CASSQDGGTPRELFF. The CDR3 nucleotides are TGTGCCAGCAGCCAAGATGGCGGGACGCCCCGGGAGCTGTTTTTT.

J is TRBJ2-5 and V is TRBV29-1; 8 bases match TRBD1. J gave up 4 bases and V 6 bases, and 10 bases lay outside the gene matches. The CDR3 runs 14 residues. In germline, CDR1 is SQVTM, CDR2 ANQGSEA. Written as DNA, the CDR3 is TGCAGCGTACGCCGCGGACAGGGCGGAGAGACCCAGTACTTC. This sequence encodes CSVRRGQGGETQYF.

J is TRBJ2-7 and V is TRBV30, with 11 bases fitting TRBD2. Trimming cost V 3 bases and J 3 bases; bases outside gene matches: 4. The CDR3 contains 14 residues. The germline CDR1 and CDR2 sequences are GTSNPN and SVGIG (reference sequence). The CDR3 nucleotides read TGTGCCTGGAGGGGGGGACTAGCGGACTACGAGCAGTACTTC. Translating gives CAWRGGLADYEQYF.

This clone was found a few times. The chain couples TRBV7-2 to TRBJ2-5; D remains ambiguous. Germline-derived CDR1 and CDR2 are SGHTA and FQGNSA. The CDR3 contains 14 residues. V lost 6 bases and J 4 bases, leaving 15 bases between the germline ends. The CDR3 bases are TGTGCCAGCAGAACTGCCCTCTCGGGAGAGACCCAGTACTTC. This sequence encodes CASRTALSGETQYF. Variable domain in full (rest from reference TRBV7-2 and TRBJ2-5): GAGVSQSPSNKVTEKGKDVELRCDPISGHTALYWYRQSLGQGLEFLIYFQGNSAPDKSGLPSDRFSAERTGGSVSTLTIQRTQQEDSAVYLCASRTALSGETQYFGPGTRLLVL.

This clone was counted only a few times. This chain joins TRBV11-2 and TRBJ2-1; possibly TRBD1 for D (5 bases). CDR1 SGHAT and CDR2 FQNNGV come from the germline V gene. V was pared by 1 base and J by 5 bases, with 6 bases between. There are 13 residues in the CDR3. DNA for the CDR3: TGTGCCAGCAGCTTAGTACAGGACAATGAGCAGTTCTTC. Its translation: CASSLVQDNEQFF.

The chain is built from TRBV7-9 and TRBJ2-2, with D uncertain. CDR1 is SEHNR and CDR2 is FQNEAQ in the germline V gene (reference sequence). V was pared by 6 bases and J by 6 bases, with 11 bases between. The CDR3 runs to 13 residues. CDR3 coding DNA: TGTGCCAGCAGTCTAATCCGTCCCGGGGAGCTGTTTTTT. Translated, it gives CASSLIRPGELFF.

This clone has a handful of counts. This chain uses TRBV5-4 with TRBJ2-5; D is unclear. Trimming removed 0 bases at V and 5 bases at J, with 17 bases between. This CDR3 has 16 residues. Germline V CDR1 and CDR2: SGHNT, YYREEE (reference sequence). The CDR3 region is CASSLGTGGPRETQYF. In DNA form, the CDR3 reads TGTGCCAGCAGCTTGGGCACTGGTGGGCCTCGGGAGACCCAGTACTTC.

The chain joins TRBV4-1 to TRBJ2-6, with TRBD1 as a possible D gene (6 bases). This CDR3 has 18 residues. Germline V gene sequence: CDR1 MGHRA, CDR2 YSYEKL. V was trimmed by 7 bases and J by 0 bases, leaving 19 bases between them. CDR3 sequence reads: CASKPIRGDISGANVLTF. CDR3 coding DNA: TGCGCCAGCAAGCCAATCAGGGGAGACATCTCTGGGGCCAACGTCCTGACTTTC.

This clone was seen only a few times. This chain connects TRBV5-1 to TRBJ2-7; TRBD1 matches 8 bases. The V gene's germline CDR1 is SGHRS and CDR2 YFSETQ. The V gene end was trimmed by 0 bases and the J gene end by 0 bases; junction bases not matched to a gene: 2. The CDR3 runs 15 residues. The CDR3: CASSLVTGVSYEQYF. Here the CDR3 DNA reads TGCGCCAGCAGCTTGGTGACAGGGGTCTCCTACGAGCAGTACTTC.

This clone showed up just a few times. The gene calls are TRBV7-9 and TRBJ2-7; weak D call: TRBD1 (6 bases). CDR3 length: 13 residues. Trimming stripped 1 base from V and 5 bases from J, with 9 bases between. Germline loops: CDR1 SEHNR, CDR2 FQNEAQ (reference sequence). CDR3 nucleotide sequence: TGTGCCAGCAGCTTAGGCAGGGGCCACGAGCAGTACTTC. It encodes CASSLGRGHEQYF. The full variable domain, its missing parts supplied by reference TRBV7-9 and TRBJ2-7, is DTGVSQNPRHKITKRGQNVTFRCDPISEHNRLYWYRQTLGQGPEFLTYFQNEAQLEKSRLLSDRFSAERPKGSFSTLEIQRTEQGDSAMYLCASSLGRGHEQYFGPGTRLTVT.

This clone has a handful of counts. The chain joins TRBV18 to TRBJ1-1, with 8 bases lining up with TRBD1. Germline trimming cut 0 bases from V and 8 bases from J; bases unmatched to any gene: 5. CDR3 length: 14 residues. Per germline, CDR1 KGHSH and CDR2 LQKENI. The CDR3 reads CASSPPTDRDEAFF. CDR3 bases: TGTGCCAGCTCACCACCCACGGACAGGGACGAAGCTTTCTTT.

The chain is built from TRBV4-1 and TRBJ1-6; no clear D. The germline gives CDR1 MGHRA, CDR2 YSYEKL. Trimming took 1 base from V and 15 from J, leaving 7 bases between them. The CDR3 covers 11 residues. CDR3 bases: TGCGCCAGCAGCCAAGGACTAGTCCTCCACTTT. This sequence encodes CASSQGLVLHF.

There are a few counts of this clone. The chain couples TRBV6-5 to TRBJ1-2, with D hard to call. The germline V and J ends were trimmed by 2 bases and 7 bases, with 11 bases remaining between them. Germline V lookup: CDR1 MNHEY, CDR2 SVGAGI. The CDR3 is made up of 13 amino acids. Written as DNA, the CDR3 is TGTGCCAGCAGTTACATCACAGAAGCTGGCTACACCTTC. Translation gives CASSYITEAGYTF.

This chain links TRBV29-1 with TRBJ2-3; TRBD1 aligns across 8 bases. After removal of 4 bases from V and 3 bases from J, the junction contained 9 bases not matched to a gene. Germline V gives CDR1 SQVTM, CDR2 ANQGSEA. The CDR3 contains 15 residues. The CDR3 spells CSVARTGGGTDTQYF. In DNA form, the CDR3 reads TGCAGCGTTGCTCGAACAGGGGGAGGAACAGATACGCAGTATTTT.

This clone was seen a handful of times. The CDR3 sequence is CASQQYGITDTQYF. CDR3 in DNA: TGTGCCAGCCAGCAGTACGGGATCACAGATACGCAGTATTTT. V and J are TRBV6-1 and TRBJ2-3, with a tentative D call TRBD2 (5 bases). This CDR3 has 14 residues. V was pared by 8 bases and J by 2 bases, with 14 bases between. The germline gives CDR1 MNHNS, CDR2 SASEGT.

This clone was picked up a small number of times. The CDR3 sequence: CASSTTGGVGTNAFF. DNA for the CDR3: TGTGCCAGCAGCACGACAGGGGGCGTCGGGACAAACGCTTTCTTT. The chain couples TRBV7-9 to TRBJ1-1, with TRBD1 matching over 10 bases. With 5 bases clipped from V and 11 bases from J, the junction kept 14 bases outside the gene matches. This CDR3 spans 15 amino acids. Germline loops: CDR1 SEHNR, CDR2 FQNEAQ (reference sequence).